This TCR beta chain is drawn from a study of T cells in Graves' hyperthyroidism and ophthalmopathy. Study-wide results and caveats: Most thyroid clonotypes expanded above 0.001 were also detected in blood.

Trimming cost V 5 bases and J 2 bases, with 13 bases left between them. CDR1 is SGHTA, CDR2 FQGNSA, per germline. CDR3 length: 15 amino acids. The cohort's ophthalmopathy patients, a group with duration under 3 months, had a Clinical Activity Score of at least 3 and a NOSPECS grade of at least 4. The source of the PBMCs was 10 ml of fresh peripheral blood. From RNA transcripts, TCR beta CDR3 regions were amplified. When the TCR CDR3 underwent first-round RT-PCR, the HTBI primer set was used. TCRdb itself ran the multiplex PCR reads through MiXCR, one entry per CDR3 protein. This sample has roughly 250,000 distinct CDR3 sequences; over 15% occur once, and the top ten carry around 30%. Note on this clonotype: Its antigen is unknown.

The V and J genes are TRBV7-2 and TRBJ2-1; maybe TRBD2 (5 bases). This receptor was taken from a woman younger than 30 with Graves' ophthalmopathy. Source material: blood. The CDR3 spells CASSNRPGAYNEQFF. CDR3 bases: TGTGCCAGCAGCAACCGCCCCGGGGCCTACAATGAGCAGTTCTTC.